Following are 3 T cell receptor beta chains from one sample sequenced in a study of T cells in Graves' hyperthyroidism and ophthalmopathy. Researchers amplified the TCR beta CDR3 regions from RNA transcripts. The TCR CDR3 was amplified in a first-round RT-PCR using the HTBI primer set. TCRdb redid the calling of the multiplex PCR reads with MiXCR, one entry per CDR3 protein. The sample contains some 560,000 distinct CDR3 sequences, around 14% of which appear only once. Material for sequencing was blood. Receptors were obtained from a woman in her 30s with Graves' hyperthyroidism.

This chain uses TRBV4-1 with TRBJ2-1; the match to TRBD2 covers 15 bases. Germline V lookup: CDR1 MGHRA, CDR2 YSYEKL. The trim removed 3 bases at V and 10 bases at J, leaving 7 bases unmatched. This CDR3 contains 16 residues. CDR3 nucleotide sequence: TGCGCCAGCAGCCACCCGGGACTAGCGGGAGGTGGAGAGCAGTTCTTC. It codes for CASSHPGLAGGGEQFF.

This clonotype appeared a few times. The chain couples TRBV5-1 to TRBJ1-4, with D perhaps TRBD1 (5 bases). The ends were cut back, 4 bases at V and 5 bases at J, with 15 bases in the middle. In germline, CDR1 is SGHRS, CDR2 YFSETQ. The CDR3 is made up of 15 amino acids. CDR3 region: CASSNPGGHNEKLFF. In nucleotides, the CDR3 is TGCGCCAGCAGCAACCCCGGGGGTCACAATGAAAAACTGTTTTTT.

This clonotype was counted ten times or more. V is TRBV6-1 and J is TRBJ2-7; TRBD2 matches at 9 bases. V shed 5 bases, J shed 1 base, and the junction held 6 bases outside the gene matches. Germline CDR1 is MNHNS and CDR2 is SASEGT. The CDR3 sequence is 15 residues long. DNA for the CDR3: TGTGCCAGCAGTAATAGCGGGAGTATTTCCTACGAGCAGTACTTC. This codes for CASSNSGSISYEQYF.